This TCR beta chain comes out of a study of blood T cell repertoires in COVID-19. Study summary: The cDNA or gDNA used as material had been derived from T cells, B-cell-depleted T cells, or PBMCs.

Assay: immunoSEQ multiplex PCR; the TCRdb copy retains only in-frame clones and omits some. The sample contains approximately 200,000 clones, around four fifths of which appear only once. Germline CDR1 reads LGHNT; CDR2 reads FRNRAP. Trimming took 7 bases from V and 6 from J, leaving 15 bases between them. The CDR3 loop spans 13 amino acids. The specimen was peripheral blood. The sequence was collected from a woman in her fifties or sixties who had recovered from COVID-19. The chain joins TRBV12-5 to TRBJ1-1; D is uncertain. The CDR3 DNA is TGTGCTAGTGCCCCCACGGGTTGGGCTGAAGCTTTCTTT. This translates into CASAPTGWAEAFF.